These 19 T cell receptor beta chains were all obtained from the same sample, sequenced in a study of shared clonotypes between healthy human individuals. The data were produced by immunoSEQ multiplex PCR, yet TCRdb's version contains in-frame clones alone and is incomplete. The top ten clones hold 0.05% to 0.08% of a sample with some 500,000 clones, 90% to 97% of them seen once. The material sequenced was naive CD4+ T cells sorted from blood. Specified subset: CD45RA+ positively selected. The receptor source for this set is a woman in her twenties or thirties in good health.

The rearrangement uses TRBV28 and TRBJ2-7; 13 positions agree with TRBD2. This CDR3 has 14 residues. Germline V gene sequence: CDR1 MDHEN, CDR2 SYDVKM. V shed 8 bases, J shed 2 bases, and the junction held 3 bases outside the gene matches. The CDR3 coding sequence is TGTGCCAGCTGCACTAGCGGGAGGGCCTACGAGCAGTACTTC. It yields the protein CASCTSGRAYEQYF.

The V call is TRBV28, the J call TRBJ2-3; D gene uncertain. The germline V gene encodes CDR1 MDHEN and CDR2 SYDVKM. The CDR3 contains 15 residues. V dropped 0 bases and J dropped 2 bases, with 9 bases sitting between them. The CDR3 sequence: CASSLWAEATDTQYF. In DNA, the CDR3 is TGTGCCAGCAGTTTATGGGCGGAAGCCACAGATACGCAGTATTTT.

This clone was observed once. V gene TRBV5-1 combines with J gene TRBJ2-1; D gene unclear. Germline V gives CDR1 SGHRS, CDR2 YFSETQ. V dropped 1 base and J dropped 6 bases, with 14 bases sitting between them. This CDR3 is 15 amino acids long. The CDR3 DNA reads TGCGCCAGCAGCTTGTCGGCCTCCATCGGCAATGAGCAGTTCTTC. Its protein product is CASSLSASIGNEQFF.

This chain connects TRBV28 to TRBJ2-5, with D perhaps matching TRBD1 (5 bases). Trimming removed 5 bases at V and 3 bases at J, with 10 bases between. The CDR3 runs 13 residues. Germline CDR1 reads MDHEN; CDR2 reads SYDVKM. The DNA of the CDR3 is TGTGCCAGCAGTCCAGGACAAGAAGAGACCCAGTACTTC. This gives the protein CASSPGQEETQYF.

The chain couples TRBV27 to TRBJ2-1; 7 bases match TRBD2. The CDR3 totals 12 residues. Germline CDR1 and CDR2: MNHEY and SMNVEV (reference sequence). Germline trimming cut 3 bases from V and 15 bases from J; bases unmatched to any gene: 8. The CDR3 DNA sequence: TGTGCCAGCAGTTTTCGGGGGGAAGGGCTGTTCTTC. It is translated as CASSFRGEGLFF.

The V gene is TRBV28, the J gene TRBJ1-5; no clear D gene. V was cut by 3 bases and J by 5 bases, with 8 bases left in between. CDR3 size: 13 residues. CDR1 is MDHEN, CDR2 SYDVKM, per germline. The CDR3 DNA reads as TGTGCCAGCAGTTTGCCTTCCGATCAGCCCCAGCATTTT. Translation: CASSLPSDQPQHF.

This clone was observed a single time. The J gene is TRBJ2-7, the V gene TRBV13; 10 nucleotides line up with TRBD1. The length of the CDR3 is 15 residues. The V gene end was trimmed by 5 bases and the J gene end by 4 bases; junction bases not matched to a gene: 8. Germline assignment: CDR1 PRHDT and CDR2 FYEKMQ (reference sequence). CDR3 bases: TGTGCCAGCAGCCTAGAAGACAGGGGGCGTTACGAGCAGTACTTC. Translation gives CASSLEDRGRYEQYF.

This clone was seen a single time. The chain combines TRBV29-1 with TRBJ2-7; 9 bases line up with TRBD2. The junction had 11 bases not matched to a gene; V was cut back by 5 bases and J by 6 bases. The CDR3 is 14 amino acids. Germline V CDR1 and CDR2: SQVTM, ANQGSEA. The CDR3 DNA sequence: TGCAGCGTTTCTATTAGCGGGAGTGACGGCGAGCAGTACTTC. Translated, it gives CSVSISGSDGEQYF.

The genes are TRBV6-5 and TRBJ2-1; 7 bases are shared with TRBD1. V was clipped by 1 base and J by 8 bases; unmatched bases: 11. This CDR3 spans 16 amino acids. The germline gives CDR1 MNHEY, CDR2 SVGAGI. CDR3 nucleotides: TGTGCCAGCAGTTACTTCCTGACGACAGGGAGCGATGAGCAGTTCTTC. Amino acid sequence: CASSYFLTTGSDEQFF.

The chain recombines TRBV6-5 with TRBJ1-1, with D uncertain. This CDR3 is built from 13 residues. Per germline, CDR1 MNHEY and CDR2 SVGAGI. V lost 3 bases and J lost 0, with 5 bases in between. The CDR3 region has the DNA TGTGCCAGCAGTTATCTAATGAACACTGAAGCTTTCTTT. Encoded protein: CASSYLMNTEAFF.

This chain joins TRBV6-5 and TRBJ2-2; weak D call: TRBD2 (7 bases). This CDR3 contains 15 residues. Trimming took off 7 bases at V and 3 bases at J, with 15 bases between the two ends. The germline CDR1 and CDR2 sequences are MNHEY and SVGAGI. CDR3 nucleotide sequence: TGTGCCAGCACCCTGCGGGGGCCCGACACCGGGGAGCTGTTTTTT. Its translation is CASTLRGPDTGELFF.

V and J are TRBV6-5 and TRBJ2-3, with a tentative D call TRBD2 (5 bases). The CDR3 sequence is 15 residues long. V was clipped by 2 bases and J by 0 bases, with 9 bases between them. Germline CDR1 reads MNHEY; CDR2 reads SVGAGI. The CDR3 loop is CASSYARRSTDTQYF. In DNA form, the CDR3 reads TGTGCCAGCAGTTACGCGAGGAGGAGCACAGATACGCAGTATTTT.

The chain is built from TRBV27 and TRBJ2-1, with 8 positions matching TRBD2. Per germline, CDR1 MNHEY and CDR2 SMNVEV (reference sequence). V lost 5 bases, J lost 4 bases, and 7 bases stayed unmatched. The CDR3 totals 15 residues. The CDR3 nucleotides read TGTGCCAGCAGTGCCAGCGGGAGTGGGTACAATGAGCAGTTCTTC. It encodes CASSASGSGYNEQFF.

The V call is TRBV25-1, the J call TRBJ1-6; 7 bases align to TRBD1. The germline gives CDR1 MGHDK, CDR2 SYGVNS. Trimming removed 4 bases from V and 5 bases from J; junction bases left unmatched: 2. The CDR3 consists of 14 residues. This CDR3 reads CASSVQGNNSPLHF. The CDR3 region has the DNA TGTGCCAGCAGTGTACAGGGGAATAATTCACCCCTCCACTTT.

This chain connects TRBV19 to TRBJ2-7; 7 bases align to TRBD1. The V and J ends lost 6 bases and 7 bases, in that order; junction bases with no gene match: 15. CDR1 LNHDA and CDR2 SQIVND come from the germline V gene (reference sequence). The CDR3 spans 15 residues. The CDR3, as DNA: TGTGCCAGTAGCCAGACAGGGCGTACGGGCCGGGAGCAGTACTTC. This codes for CASSQTGRTGREQYF.

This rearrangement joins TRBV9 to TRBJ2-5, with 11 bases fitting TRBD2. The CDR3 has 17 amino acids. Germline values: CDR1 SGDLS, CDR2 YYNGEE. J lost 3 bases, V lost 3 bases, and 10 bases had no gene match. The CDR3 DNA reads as TGTGCCAGCAGCGCAAATAAGGGGACTAGCGGAAAAGAGACCCAGTACTTC. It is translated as CASSANKGTSGKETQYF.

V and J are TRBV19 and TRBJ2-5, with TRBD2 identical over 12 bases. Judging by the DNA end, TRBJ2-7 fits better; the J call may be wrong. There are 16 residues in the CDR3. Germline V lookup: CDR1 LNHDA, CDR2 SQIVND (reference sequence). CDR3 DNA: TGTGCCAGTAGTAGCCGAAGGACTAGCGGGGCCTACGAGCAGTACTTC. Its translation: CASSSRRTSGAYEQYF.

The CDR3 reads CASSYSEGREQYF. CDR3 nucleotide sequence: TGTGCCAGCAGCTACTCCGAAGGGCGAGAGCAGTACTTC. The chain carries TRBV7-3 and TRBJ2-7, with D hard to call. Germline V gene lookup returns CDR1 SGHTA and CDR2 FQGTGA. The V end was cut by 4 bases, the J end by 7 bases, with 14 bases between. The CDR3 sequence is 13 residues long.

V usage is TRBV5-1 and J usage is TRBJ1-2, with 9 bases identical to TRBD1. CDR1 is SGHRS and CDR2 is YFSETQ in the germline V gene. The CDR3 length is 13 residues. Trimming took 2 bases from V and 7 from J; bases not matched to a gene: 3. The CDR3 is CASSFGQGSGYTF. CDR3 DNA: TGCGCCAGCAGCTTTGGACAGGGGTCTGGCTACACCTTC.